This T cell receptor (beta chain) came from a study of blood T cell repertoires in COVID-19. Study-level background: There were acute and convalescent COVID-19 samples, and they came from the United States, Italy and Spain. T cells, B-cell-depleted T cells, or PBMCs provided the cDNA or gDNA that served as material.

As handled by the study authors: From reference gene primer amplification, estimates of nucleated cell counts were derived. Produced via immunoSEQ multiplex PCR; TCRdb's table is partial and in-frame only. Clonal size and the V and J genes are those of that table, whereas D and trimming came from the DNA. This sample carries 280,000 or so clones, roughly 87% of them seen once, and the ten largest clones take roughly 14%. V gave up 5 bases and J gave up 0 bases, with 8 bases separating them. The CDR3 covers 13 residues. Germline lookup yields CDR1 SEHNR and CDR2 FQNEAQ (reference sequence). Sequencing was carried out using peripheral blood. This clonotype originated in a human donor in a cohort sampled during active COVID-19. The chain recombines TRBV7-9 with TRBJ2-7; possibly TRBD1 for D (5 bases). In DNA form, the CDR3 reads TGTGCCAGCAGCGCCCAGGGCTCCTACGAGCAGTACTTC. Translation: CASSAQGSYEQYF.